The 9 T cell receptor beta chains below come from one sample, sequenced in a study of neoadjuvant anti-PD-1 for oral cavity cancer. The sample's time point: after neoadjuvant nivolumab, at surgical resection. The assay was immunoSEQ multiplex PCR, and TCRdb's table has in-frame clones only and misses some. The sample yields 15,000 or so clones, about two thirds seen once. The sample in question was PBMCs, obtained after nivolumab (anti-PD-1) treatment. These TCRs come from a person between 40 and 85 years old with oral cavity squamous cell carcinoma.

The V call is TRBV19, the J call TRBJ1-5, with TRBD1 matching 8 bases. CDR1 and CDR2 from the germline V gene are LNHDA and SQIVND (reference sequence). V lost 1 base and J lost 6; bases outside the gene matches: 5. The CDR3 runs to 15 residues. CDR3 nucleotides: TGTGCCAGTAGTATAGTTGCAGGGGGCGGTCAGCCCCAGCATTTT. Its translation is CASSIVAGGGQPQHF.

The genes are TRBV28 and TRBJ2-7; maybe TRBD2 (7 bases). V dropped 3 bases and J dropped 2 bases, with 14 bases sitting between them. From germline, CDR1 is MDHEN and CDR2 SYDVKM. The CDR3 loop spans 15 amino acids. DNA for the CDR3: TGTGCCAGCAGTTTCGGGGGGCGGGGGCCCTACGAGCAGTACTTC. It specifies CASSFGGRGPYEQYF.

The chain is built from TRBV4-1 and TRBJ2-1; 13 bases align to TRBD2. The V and J ends lost 4 bases and 7 bases, in that order; junction bases with no gene match: 13. From germline, CDR1 is MGHRA and CDR2 YSYEKL. The CDR3 loop spans 18 amino acids. In DNA form, the CDR3 reads TGCGCCAGCAGCCCCGGGGGCCGACTAGCGGGAGGCCTTAATGAGCAGTTCTTC. This translates into CASSPGGRLAGGLNEQFF.

The CDR3 sequence is CASIRAYQETQYF. The CDR3 region has the DNA TGTGCCAGCATACGTGCGTACCAAGAGACCCAGTACTTC. V is TRBV2 and J is TRBJ2-5, with no clear D. With 7 bases removed from V and 0 bases from J, the gap between germline ends came to 9 bases. This CDR3 spans 13 amino acids. Germline V gene sequence: CDR1 SNHLY, CDR2 FYNNEI. The whole variable domain, filled in from reference TRBV2 and TRBJ2-5, reads EPEVTQTPSHQVTQMGQEVILRCVPISNHLYFYWYRQILGQKVEFLVSFYNNEISEKSEIFDDQFSVERPDGSNFTLKIRSTKLEDSAMYFCASIRAYQETQYFGPGTRLLVL.

The V call is TRBV6-5, the J call TRBJ1-2; TRBD1 might be the D (5 bases). This CDR3 is built from 11 residues. CDR1 MNHEY and CDR2 SVGAGI come from the germline V gene. Trimming shortened V by 10 bases and J by 6 bases, and 12 bases separated the two germline ends. The chain's CDR3 is CATQTVNGYTF. The CDR3 DNA follows: TGTGCCACCCAGACAGTCAATGGCTACACCTTC.

J is TRBJ2-7 and V is TRBV10-3, with D perhaps matching TRBD1 (7 bases). There are 15 residues in the CDR3. Trimming took 4 bases from V and 1 from J, leaving 14 bases between them. CDR1 and CDR2 (germline): ENHRY, SYGVKD. The CDR3 region has the DNA TGTGCCATCAGTGGGAGGGGGCTCCCTTCCTACGAGCAGTACTTC. Its protein product is CAISGRGLPSYEQYF.

This clone was picked up a small number of times. The chain employs TRBV5-1 and TRBJ1-1, with 8 bases that match TRBD1. The CDR3 covers 14 residues. Germline CDR1 reads SGHRS; CDR2 reads YFSETQ. The V segment lost 0 bases and the J segment 3 bases; nucleotides outside the gene matches: 1. The DNA of the CDR3 is TGCGCCAGCAGCTTGGTACAGGGGGACACTGAAGCTTTCTTT. Protein: CASSLVQGDTEAFF.

The V gene is TRBV4-1, the J gene TRBJ1-5; D is unresolved. This CDR3 comprises 11 residues. The germline gives CDR1 MGHRA, CDR2 YSYEKL. V was clipped by 4 bases and J by 15 bases, with 13 bases between them. Here the CDR3 reads CASSLTGNRHF. The CDR3 nucleotides read TGCGCCAGCAGCCTAACCGGTAATCGGCATTTT.

The genes are TRBV6-1 and TRBJ2-7; no firm D call. Germline assignment: CDR1 MNHNS and CDR2 SASEGT. Trimming cost V 3 bases and J 6 bases, with 6 bases left between them. The length of the CDR3 is 11 residues. The CDR3 region has the DNA TGTGCCAGCAGTGAGGGCCCCGAGCAGTACTTC. This translates into CASSEGPEQYF.